This record covers a single T cell receptor (beta chain). TCRdb itself ran the 5' RACE reads through MiXCR, one entry per CDR3 protein. The sample holds over 400,000 distinct CDR3 sequences; more than 20% are singletons and the top ten take about an eighth. The data originate from a study of T-cell memory formation after mild COVID-19. Trimming removed 5 bases from V and 3 bases from J; junction bases left unmatched: 10. From germline, CDR1 is SGHTA and CDR2 FQGNSA. The CDR3 has 18 amino acids. The clonotype originates from an adult woman who had mild COVID-19 (a few samples of this study predate the infection). Cell type and time point are not known. Sequencing was done on a sample of PBMCs or a T cell subset sorted from them (not recorded which). The chain joins TRBV7-2 to TRBJ2-3, with TRBD2 matching over 14 bases. This chain's CDR3 is CASSPSRLAGGRTDTQYF. The CDR3 DNA reads as TGTGCCAGCAGCCCCAGTCGACTAGCGGGAGGGCGGACAGATACGCAGTATTTT.